The rows below give T cell receptor beta chains drawn from one sample of a study of shared clonotypes between healthy human individuals. The repertoire was sequenced with immunoSEQ multiplex PCR; TCRdb's copy has only in-frame clones and lacks some. The sample records about a million clones, under 80% being singletons. The specimen was memory CD4+ T cells sorted from blood. All receptors come from a man aged 18 to 29 in good health. The CDR3 runs from the conserved cysteine through the conserved F or W. The order of the fields is V gene, clone size, J gene, D gene, CDR3 DNA, CDR3 protein. The D gene is left open where the match is weak. Clone size, where shown, is once, few, many, or a class for clones that have expanded.

v_call: TRBV19
clone_size: .
j_call: TRBJ1-2
d_call: .
cdr3_nt: TGTGCCAGTAGTACACGCGCGGGGGCGCGGGTCGGCTACACCTTC
cdr3_aa: CASSTRAGARVGYTF

v_call: TRBV6-5
clone_size: .
j_call: TRBJ2-5
d_call: TRBD1
cdr3_nt: TGTGCCAGCAGTTACTCGTGGGACAGGGAGTGGGAGACCCAGTACTTC
cdr3_aa: CASSYSWDREWETQYF

v_call: TRBV30
clone_size: .
j_call: TRBJ2-7
d_call: TRBD1
cdr3_nt: TGTGCCTGCGCTAGGGGACAGGCGGTGATGGACGAGCAGTACTTC
cdr3_aa: CACARGQAVMDEQYF

v_call: TRBV15
clone_size: few
j_call: TRBJ2-7
d_call: TRBD1
cdr3_nt: TGTGCCACCAGCAGAGGGCAGGGGGCGTACGAGCAGTACTTC
cdr3_aa: CATSRGQGAYEQYF

v_call: TRBV10-2
clone_size: .
j_call: TRBJ2-2
d_call: TRBD1
cdr3_nt: TGCGCCAGTGGACAGGGGTTTACCGGGGAGCTGTTTTTT
cdr3_aa: CASGQGFTGELFF

v_call: TRBV5-1
clone_size: .
j_call: TRBJ1-5
d_call: .
cdr3_nt: TGCGCCAGCAGCTTGGAGGGAAATAGCAATCAGCCCCAGCATTTT
cdr3_aa: CASSLEGNSNQPQHF

v_call: TRBV10-2
clone_size: .
j_call: TRBJ1-1
d_call: .
cdr3_nt: TGCGCCAGCAGTGAGTCGACTCGAGGTAGTGGTGGTGAAGCTTTCTTT
cdr3_aa: CASSESTRGSGGEAFF

v_call: TRBV5-3
clone_size: .
j_call: TRBJ2-7
d_call: TRBD2
cdr3_nt: TGTGCCAGAAGCTTGGTTGGGGACTACTCCTACGAGCAGTACTTC
cdr3_aa: CARSLVGDYSYEQYF

v_call: TRBV7-8
clone_size: .
j_call: TRBJ1-2
d_call: .
cdr3_nt: TGTGCCAGCAGCTTAGATTTCGGTGGTGGGTATGGCTACACCTTC
cdr3_aa: CASSLDFGGGYGYTF

v_call: TRBV5-4
clone_size: few
j_call: TRBJ2-7
d_call: TRBD2
cdr3_nt: TGTGCCAGCAGCTCCCGAGGGACTAGCGGGGGCGAGCAGTACTTC
cdr3_aa: CASSSRGTSGGEQYF

v_call: TRBV5-8
clone_size: .
j_call: TRBJ2-6
d_call: .
cdr3_nt: TGTGCCAGCAGCCGGGACACTAGGGTATTCTCTGGGGCCAACGTCCTGACTTTC
cdr3_aa: CASSRDTRVFSGANVLTF

v_call: TRBV10-1
clone_size: .
j_call: TRBJ2-3
d_call: .
cdr3_nt: TGCGCCAGCAGTGAGGGTCCAATTGGCTCAGATACGCAGTATTTT
cdr3_aa: CASSEGPIGSDTQYF

v_call: TRBV10-1
clone_size: .
j_call: TRBJ2-7
d_call: .
cdr3_nt: TGCGCCAGCAGTGACACCGGAGTTGCCTACGAGCAGTACTTC
cdr3_aa: CASSDTGVAYEQYF

v_call: TRBV5-4
clone_size: .
j_call: TRBJ2-7
d_call: TRBD2
cdr3_nt: TGTGCCAGCAGCTTCCGGGAGGGAGGCCCTGGCGCTGAGCAGTACTTC
cdr3_aa: CASSFREGGPGAEQYF

v_call: TRBV19
clone_size: .
j_call: TRBJ1-5
d_call: TRBD1
cdr3_nt: TGTGCCAGTAGTCGAACCCCAGGGGGCGGCAATCAGCCCCAGCATTTT
cdr3_aa: CASSRTPGGGNQPQHF

v_call: TRBV19
clone_size: .
j_call: TRBJ2-7
d_call: .
cdr3_nt: TGTGCCAGTAGTATAGTCATGGGACCGAACTCCTACGAGCAGTACTTC
cdr3_aa: CASSIVMGPNSYEQYF

v_call: TRBV4-3
clone_size: .
j_call: TRBJ1-6
d_call: .
cdr3_nt: TGCGCCAGCAGCCAAGGGGAGGGTTCACCCCTCCACTTT
cdr3_aa: CASSQGEGSPLHF

v_call: TRBV19
clone_size: few
j_call: TRBJ2-2
d_call: .
cdr3_nt: TGTGCCAGTAGTATGGGGAGGGGGACCGGGGAGCTGTTTTTT
cdr3_aa: CASSMGRGTGELFF

v_call: TRBV29-1
clone_size: .
j_call: TRBJ1-6
d_call: .
cdr3_nt: TGCAGCGTTGTTGAAATCCTGCGGCGCTCCTATAATTCACCCCTCCACTTT
cdr3_aa: CSVVEILRRSYNSPLHF

v_call: TRBV19
clone_size: .
j_call: TRBJ2-6
d_call: .
cdr3_nt: TGTGCCAGTAGTGCCGGGGACTTCTCCGGGGCCAACGTCCTGACTTTC
cdr3_aa: CASSAGDFSGANVLTF

v_call: TRBV5-4
clone_size: .
j_call: TRBJ1-4
d_call: TRBD1
cdr3_nt: TGTGCCAGCTCGAGGGAGGGACAGGGTAATGAAAAACTGTTTTTT
cdr3_aa: CASSREGQGNEKLFF

v_call: TRBV4-1
clone_size: .
j_call: TRBJ2-5
d_call: .
cdr3_nt: TGCGCCAGCAGCCCTATAAGCCAGGGTTATGAGACCCAGTACTTC
cdr3_aa: CASSPISQGYETQYF

v_call: TRBV11-2
clone_size: .
j_call: TRBJ2-1
d_call: .
cdr3_nt: TGTGCCAGCAGCTTTGGGGGCAAGGGGAATGAGCAGTTCTTC
cdr3_aa: CASSFGGKGNEQFF

v_call: TRBV11-3
clone_size: .
j_call: TRBJ2-2
d_call: TRBD2
cdr3_nt: TGTGCCAGCAGCGCCTCTAGCGGGGCCGGGGAGCTGTTTTTT
cdr3_aa: CASSASSGAGELFF

v_call: TRBV28
clone_size: .
j_call: TRBJ2-7
d_call: TRBD2
cdr3_nt: TGTGCCAGCAGGGCCGGGAGGGAAGGATCCTACGAGCAGTACTTC
cdr3_aa: CASRAGREGSYEQYF

v_call: TRBV5-1
clone_size: .
j_call: TRBJ1-3
d_call: TRBD1
cdr3_nt: TGCGCCAGCAGCTCATCGACAGGGGGATCTGGAAACACCATATATTTT
cdr3_aa: CASSSSTGGSGNTIYF

v_call: TRBV28
clone_size: many
j_call: TRBJ2-1
d_call: .
cdr3_nt: TGTGCCAGCGGTGTCGTTCAGGGGAGCGCCTCCTACAATGAGCAGTTCTTC
cdr3_aa: CASGVVQGSASYNEQFF

v_call: TRBV5-1
clone_size: .
j_call: TRBJ2-7
d_call: TRBD2
cdr3_nt: TGCGCCAGCAGCTTGATCCGGGGTAGCGGGGGCGACGAGCAGTACTTC
cdr3_aa: CASSLIRGSGGDEQYF

v_call: TRBV6-1
clone_size: .
j_call: TRBJ2-7
d_call: TRBD1
cdr3_nt: TGTGCCAGCAGTGAACGGGGACAGTCTATATACGAGCAGTACTTC
cdr3_aa: CASSERGQSIYEQYF

v_call: TRBV27
clone_size: .
j_call: TRBJ2-5
d_call: .
cdr3_nt: TGTGCCAGCAGTTCCTCTCGGTTTCCAGAGACCCAGTACTTC
cdr3_aa: CASSSSRFPETQYF

v_call: TRBV6-1
clone_size: .
j_call: TRBJ2-2
d_call: .
cdr3_nt: TGTGCCAGCAGTGAGGGCTTAAAACCCGGGGAGCTGTTTTTT
cdr3_aa: CASSEGLKPGELFF

v_call: TRBV13
clone_size: .
j_call: TRBJ1-2
d_call: .
cdr3_nt: TGTGCCAGCAGCTGTCTTGGCTACACCTTC
cdr3_aa: CASSCLGYTF

v_call: TRBV27
clone_size: many
j_call: TRBJ2-2
d_call: TRBD1
cdr3_nt: TGTGCCAGCAGAAGGGACAGAAACACCGGGGAGCTGTTTTTT
cdr3_aa: CASRRDRNTGELFF

v_call: TRBV6-1
clone_size: .
j_call: TRBJ1-3
d_call: .
cdr3_nt: TGTGCCAGCAGTGTAAAGGGGCCGCTCTCTGGAAACACCATATATTTT
cdr3_aa: CASSVKGPLSGNTIYF

v_call: TRBV6-1
clone_size: .
j_call: TRBJ2-5
d_call: TRBD2
cdr3_nt: TGTGCCAGCAGTGCGGTAGCGGGGAATCAAGAGACCCAGTACTTC
cdr3_aa: CASSAVAGNQETQYF

v_call: TRBV11-2
clone_size: .
j_call: TRBJ2-1
d_call: .
cdr3_nt: TGTGCCAGCAGCTCCTGGGACCAGCTCCGGATTGAGCAGTTCTTC
cdr3_aa: CASSSWDQLRIEQFF

v_call: TRBV18
clone_size: .
j_call: TRBJ2-7
d_call: .
cdr3_nt: TGTGCCAGCTCACCAGTCCCCCCACCGGCCTACGAGCAGTACTTC
cdr3_aa: CASSPVPPPAYEQYF

v_call: TRBV2
clone_size: many
j_call: TRBJ1-2
d_call: .
cdr3_nt: TGTGCCAGCAGTTCCCCGCCCCCTTTTCGGGATGGCTACACCTTC
cdr3_aa: CASSSPPPFRDGYTF

v_call: TRBV5-8
clone_size: once
j_call: TRBJ1-3
d_call: .
cdr3_nt: TGTGCCAGCGCCCGGGAGGGGACCTCTGGAAACACCATATATTTT
cdr3_aa: CASAREGTSGNTIYF

v_call: TRBV7-2
clone_size: .
j_call: TRBJ2-5
d_call: TRBD1
cdr3_nt: TGTGCCAGCAGCCCCGGGACAGGAGGGACCCAGTACTTC
cdr3_aa: CASSPGTGGTQYF

v_call: TRBV5-3
clone_size: .
j_call: TRBJ1-1
d_call: TRBD1
cdr3_nt: TGTGCCAGAAGGGACGACAGGGGTCGCGGCACTGAAGCTTTCTTT
cdr3_aa: CARRDDRGRGTEAFF